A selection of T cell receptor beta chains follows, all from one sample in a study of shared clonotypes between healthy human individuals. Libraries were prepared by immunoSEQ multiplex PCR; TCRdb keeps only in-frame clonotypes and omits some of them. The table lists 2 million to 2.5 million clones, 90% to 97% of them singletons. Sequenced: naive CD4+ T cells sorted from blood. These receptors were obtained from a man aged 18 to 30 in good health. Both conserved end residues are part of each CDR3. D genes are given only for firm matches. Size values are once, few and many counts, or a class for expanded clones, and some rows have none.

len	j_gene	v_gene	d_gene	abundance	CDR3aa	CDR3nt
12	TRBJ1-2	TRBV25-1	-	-	CASRFGTYGYTF	TGTGCCAGCAGGTTCGGGACCTATGGCTACACCTTC
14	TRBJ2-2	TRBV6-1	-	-	CASSEQPSTGELFF	TGTGCCAGCAGTGAACAGCCATCCACCGGGGAGCTGTTTTTT
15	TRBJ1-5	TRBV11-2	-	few	CASSLEGLSNQPQHF	TGTGCCAGCAGCTTAGAGGGGTTGAGCAATCAGCCCCAGCATTTT
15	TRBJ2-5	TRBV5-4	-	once	CASSLELAAQETQYF	TGTGCCAGCAGCTTGGAGTTGGCGGCCCAAGAGACCCAGTACTTC
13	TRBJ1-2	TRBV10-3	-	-	CAHSTDSNYGYTF	TGTGCCCACTCGACGGATTCTAACTATGGCTACACCTTC
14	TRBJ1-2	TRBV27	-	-	CASSLRGSNYGYTF	TGTGCCAGCAGTTTGCGGGGATCTAACTATGGCTACACCTTC
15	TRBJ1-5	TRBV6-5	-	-	CASSYSGGGGQPQHF	TGTGCCAGCAGTTACTCGGGGGGGGGCGGCCAGCCCCAGCATTTT
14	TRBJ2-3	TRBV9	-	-	CASSLSPGLDTQYF	TGTGCCAGCAGCCTTAGTCCTGGGTTGGATACGCAGTATTTT
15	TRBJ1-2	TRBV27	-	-	CASSSGGRISYGYTF	TGTGCCAGCAGTTCCGGGGGGCGAATTAGCTATGGCTACACCTTC
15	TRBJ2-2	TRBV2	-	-	CASSEKVAGAGELFF	TGTGCCAGCAGTGAAAAGGTAGCAGGGGCCGGGGAGCTGTTTTTT
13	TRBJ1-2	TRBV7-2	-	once	CASSLAGSYGYTF	TGTGCCAGCAGCTTAGCTGGCAGCTATGGCTACACCTTC
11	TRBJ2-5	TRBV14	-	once	CASSQGGNQYF	TGTGCCAGCAGCCAAGGGGGGAACCAGTACTTC
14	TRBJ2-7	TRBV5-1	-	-	CASSPSGGIYEQYF	TGCGCCAGCAGCCCGAGCGGCGGTATCTACGAGCAGTACTTC
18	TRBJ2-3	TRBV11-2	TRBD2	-	CASSSLTGTSRITDTQYF	TGTGCCAGCAGCTCCCTTACCGGGACTAGCCGAATCACAGATACGCAGTATTTT
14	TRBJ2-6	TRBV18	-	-	CASSPSSGANVLTF	TGTGCCAGCTCACCAAGCTCTGGGGCCAACGTCCTGACTTTC
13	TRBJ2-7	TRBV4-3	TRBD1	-	CASSRTGTYEQYF	TGCGCCAGCAGTCGGACAGGGACCTACGAGCAGTACTTC
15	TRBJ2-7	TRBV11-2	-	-	CASSLDSGHPYEQYF	TGTGCCAGCAGCTTAGATTCAGGACACCCCTACGAGCAGTACTTC
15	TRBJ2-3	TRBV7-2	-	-	CASSLLGRGADTQYF	TGTGCCAGCAGCCTCCTGGGCCGAGGGGCAGATACGCAGTATTTT
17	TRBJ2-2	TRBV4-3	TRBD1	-	CASSQESGGVGTGELFF	TGCGCCAGCAGCCAAGAATCAGGGGGCGTTGGCACCGGGGAGCTGTTTTTT
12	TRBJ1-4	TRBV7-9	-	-	CASSLVDYQLFF	TGTGCCAGCAGCTTAGTCGATTACCAGCTGTTTTTT
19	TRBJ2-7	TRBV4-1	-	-	CASSHYPIPTAASPDEQYF	TGCGCCAGCAGCCACTACCCAATTCCGACTGCGGCTTCACCTGACGAGCAGTACTTC
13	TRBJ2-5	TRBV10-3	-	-	CAISVGLQETQYF	TGTGCCATCAGTGTGGGACTGCAAGAGACCCAGTACTTC
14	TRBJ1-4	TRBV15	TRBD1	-	CATYRDRGGEKLFF	TGTGCCACATACAGAGACAGGGGAGGCGAAAAACTGTTTTTT
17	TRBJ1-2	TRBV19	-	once	CASSITLAAGGDYGYTF	TGTGCCAGTAGTATTACCCTCGCCGCGGGGGGGGACTATGGCTACACCTTC
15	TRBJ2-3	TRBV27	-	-	CASSLQISATDTQYF	TGTGCCAGCAGTTTACAAATCTCGGCTACAGATACGCAGTATTTT
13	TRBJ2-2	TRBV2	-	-	CASSDRGTGELFF	TGTGCCAGCAGTGATCGGGGCACCGGGGAGCTGTTTTTT
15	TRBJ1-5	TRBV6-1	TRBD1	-	CASSGDRGDNQPQHF	TGTGCCAGCAGCGGGGACAGGGGCGACAATCAGCCCCAGCATTTT
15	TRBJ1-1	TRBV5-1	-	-	CASSSRLTGNTEAFF	TGCGCCAGCAGCTCCCGACTGACAGGGAACACTGAAGCTTTCTTT
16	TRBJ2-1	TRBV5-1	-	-	CASSPRGGADYNEQFF	TGCGCCAGCAGCCCCCGGGGCGGGGCCGACTACAATGAGCAGTTCTTC
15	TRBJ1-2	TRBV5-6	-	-	CASSLAGTDDYGYTF	TGTGCCAGCAGCTTAGCCGGGACGGATGACTATGGCTACACCTTC
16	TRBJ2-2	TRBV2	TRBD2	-	CASSGLLATNTGELFF	TGTGCCAGCAGTGGCTTACTAGCGACAAACACCGGGGAGCTGTTTTTT
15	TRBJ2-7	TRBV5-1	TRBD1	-	CASSLQIGQGYEQYF	TGCGCCAGCAGCTTGCAAATAGGACAGGGGTACGAGCAGTACTTC
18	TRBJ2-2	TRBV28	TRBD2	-	CASSSRVALAGNTGELFF	TGTGCCAGCAGCTCACGAGTTGCACTAGCGGGAAACACCGGGGAGCTGTTTTTT
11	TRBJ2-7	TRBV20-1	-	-	CSARDAYEQYF	TGCAGTGCTAGAGATGCCTACGAGCAGTACTTC
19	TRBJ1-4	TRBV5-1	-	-	CASSSVTGRADATNEKLFF	TGCGCCAGCAGCTCCGTCACAGGGAGGGCGGATGCAACTAATGAAAAACTGTTTTTT
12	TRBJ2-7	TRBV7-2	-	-	CASSLGVGEQYF	TGTGCCAGCAGCTTAGGAGTCGGCGAGCAGTACTTC
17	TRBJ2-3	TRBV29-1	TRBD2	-	CSVYLGAGGTSTDTQYF	TGCAGCGTTTACTTAGGGGCGGGAGGGACTAGCACAGATACGCAGTATTTT
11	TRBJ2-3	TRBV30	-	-	CAWGPSDTQYF	TGTGCCTGGGGACCATCGGATACGCAGTATTTT
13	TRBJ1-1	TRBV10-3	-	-	CAITIGLNTEAFF	TGTGCCATCACCATAGGGTTGAACACTGAAGCTTTCTTT
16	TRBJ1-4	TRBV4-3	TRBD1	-	CASSQATGNRREKLFF	TGCGCCAGCAGCCAAGCGACAGGGAATAGGAGGGAAAAACTGTTTTTT
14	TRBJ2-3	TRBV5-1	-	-	CASSLVGSTDTQYF	TGCGCCAGCAGCTTGGTAGGGAGCACAGATACGCAGTATTTT
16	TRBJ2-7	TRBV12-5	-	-	CASGLPQGGFSYEQYF	TGTGCTAGTGGTTTGCCCCAGGGCGGATTCTCCTACGAGCAGTACTTC
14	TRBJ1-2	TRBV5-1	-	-	CASTSSGQGHGYTF	TGCGCCAGCACGTCCTCGGGTCAGGGACATGGCTACACCTTC
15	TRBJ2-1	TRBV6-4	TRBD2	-	CASSFSGRAGNEQFF	TGTGCCAGCAGCTTTAGCGGGAGGGCCGGTAATGAGCAGTTCTTC
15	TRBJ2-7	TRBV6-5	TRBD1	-	CASRPPAGGKYEQYF	TGTGCCAGCAGGCCCCCGGCAGGGGGTAAGTACGAGCAGTACTTC